What follows are 3 T cell receptor beta chains derived from one specimen sequenced in a study of blood T cell repertoires in COVID-19. Generated by immunoSEQ multiplex PCR, the TCRdb table keeps only in-frame clones and is missing some. The data show roughly 99,000 clones, roughly 90% seen once. The sample comprised peripheral blood. The receptors were sampled from a man aged 40-49 years with active or convalescent COVID-19.

For the CDR3, the DNA is TGTGCCAGCAGCTTAACCGTTTTTCAGACTAGCACAGATACGCAGTATTTT. Translation gives CASSLTVFQTSTDTQYF. The V call is TRBV7-3, the J call TRBJ2-3; D is undetermined. CDR1 is SGHTA and CDR2 is FQGTGA in the germline V gene. The V and J ends lost 0 bases and 0 bases respectively, with 13 bases between them. This CDR3 is built from 17 residues. The full variable domain, completed using reference TRBV7-3 and TRBJ2-3, is GAGVSQTPSNKVTEKGKYVELRCDPISGHTALYWYRQSLGQGPEFLIYFQGTGAADDSGLPNDRFFAVRPEGSVSTLKIQRTERGDSAVYLCASSLTVFQTSTDTQYFGPGTRLTVL.

The chain has TRBV5-1 and TRBJ1-1, with D perhaps matching TRBD1 (5 bases). This CDR3 region has 15 residues. V lost 0 bases and J lost 3, with 12 bases in between. Germline CDR1 SGHRS, CDR2 YFSETQ. The chain's CDR3 is CASSLGGWGDTEAFF. CDR3 DNA sequence: TGCGCCAGCAGCTTGGGGGGGTGGGGGGACACTGAAGCTTTCTTT.

DNA for the CDR3: TGTGCCAGCAGCTTTAGGGGGTCCTCCTACGAGCAGTACTTC. It is translated as CASSFRGSSYEQYF. The chain uses TRBV7-2 and TRBJ2-7; D may be TRBD1 (6 bases). V was clipped by 3 bases and J by 0 bases, with 9 bases between them. Germline CDR1 is SGHTA and CDR2 is FQGNSA. CDR3 size: 14 residues.